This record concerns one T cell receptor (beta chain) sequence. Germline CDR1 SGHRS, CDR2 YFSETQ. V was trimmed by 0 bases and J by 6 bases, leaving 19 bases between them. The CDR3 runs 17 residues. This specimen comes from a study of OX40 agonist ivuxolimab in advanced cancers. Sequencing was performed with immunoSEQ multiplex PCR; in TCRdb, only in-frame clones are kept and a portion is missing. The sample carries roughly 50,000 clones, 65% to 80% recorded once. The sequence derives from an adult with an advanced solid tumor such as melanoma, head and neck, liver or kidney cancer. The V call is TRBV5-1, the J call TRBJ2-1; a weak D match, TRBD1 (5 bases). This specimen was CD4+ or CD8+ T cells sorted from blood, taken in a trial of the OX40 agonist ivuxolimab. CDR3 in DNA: TGCGCCAGCAGCTTGGCCTTCGCGACAGACCCAGGCAATGAGCAGTTCTTC. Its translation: CASSLAFATDPGNEQFF.